These T cell receptor beta chains were read from a single sample in a study of T cell changes during pregnancy in multiple sclerosis. Only in-frame clones appear in the TCRdb table, and some are missing; sequencing was by immunoSEQ multiplex PCR. The table has about 57,000 clones, approximately 90% seen once. The input for sequencing was CD4+ T cells from peripheral blood mononuclear cells, taken before pregnancy. The receptors stem from a female donor with multiple sclerosis, enrolled in a pregnancy study. The CDR3 runs from the conserved cysteine through the conserved F or W. A D gene is named only where the DNA matches it firmly. Only some rows state a clone size, as once, few, many or a class for expanded clones.

TRBV28	TRBJ1-5	NA	NA	CASSSPGGGQPQHF	TGTGCCAGCAGTTCCCCGGGGGGGGGCCAGCCCCAGCATTTT
TRBV2	TRBJ2-7	TRBD1	NA	CASSATGTGIAEQYF	TGTGCCAGCAGCGCGACCGGGACAGGGATAGCCGAGCAGTACTTC
TRBV18	TRBJ1-1	NA	NA	CASSPNGGGTEAFF	TGTGCCAGCTCACCAAACGGGGGGGGGACTGAAGCTTTCTTT
TRBV28	TRBJ1-2	TRBD1	NA	CASSSPGQGRGLNGYTF	TGTGCCAGCAGTTCACCGGGACAGGGCCGGGGTCTGAATGGCTACACCTTC
TRBV30	TRBJ2-1	TRBD2	once	CAWRLSGRGIEQFF	TGTGCCTGGAGGCTTAGCGGGAGGGGGATTGAGCAGTTCTTC
TRBV11-2	TRBJ2-2	TRBD2	NA	CASRRAGGKAGELFF	TGTGCCAGCAGGAGAGCGGGAGGAAAAGCCGGGGAGCTGTTTTTT
TRBV11-1	TRBJ1-3	NA	NA	CASGQGKSGNTIYF	TGTGCCAGTGGCCAGGGAAAATCTGGAAACACCATATATTTT
TRBV7-2	TRBJ2-5	NA	NA	CASSPTRAGETQYF	TGTGCCAGCAGCCCAACTAGGGCGGGGGAGACCCAGTACTTC
TRBV5-1	TRBJ2-1	TRBD2	NA	CASSLGLAGGYEQFF	TGCGCCAGCAGCCTCGGACTAGCGGGAGGGTACGAGCAGTTCTTC
TRBV6-5	TRBJ1-4	NA	NA	CASSYSTGTNEKLFF	TGTGCCAGCAGTTACTCGACAGGAACTAATGAAAAACTGTTTTTT
TRBV5-5	TRBJ2-1	NA	NA	CASSLGLLALNEQFF	TGTGCCAGCAGCTTGGGGTTATTAGCGCTAAATGAGCAGTTCTTC
TRBV2	TRBJ2-7	NA	NA	CASSQLTSEQYF	TGTGCCAGCAGTCAACTGACTAGTGAGCAGTACTTC
TRBV9	TRBJ1-3	NA	NA	CASSGPISGNTIYF	TGTGCCAGCAGCGGGCCGATTTCTGGAAACACCATATATTTT
TRBV5-1	TRBJ2-1	NA	once	CASSLVQGGVDEQFF	TGCGCCAGCAGCTTGGTTCAGGGTGGGGTGGATGAGCAGTTCTTC
TRBV11-2	TRBJ1-2	NA	NA	CASSLLQGLSYGYTF	TGTGCCAGCAGCTTGTTGCAGGGCCTTAGCTATGGCTACACCTTC
TRBV7-9	TRBJ2-1	NA	NA	CASSERSGDPFF	TGTGCCAGCAGCGAACGATCAGGGGATCCGTTCTTC
TRBV10-2	TRBJ2-5	NA	NA	CASSEYSAFQETQYF	TGCGCCAGCAGTGAGTATAGCGCTTTCCAAGAGACCCAGTACTTC
TRBV27	TRBJ2-2	TRBD1	NA	CASSLEGTGLNTGELFF	TGTGCCAGCAGTTTAGAGGGGACAGGGCTTAACACCGGGGAGCTGTTTTTT
TRBV4-2	TRBJ2-1	NA	NA	CASSQGVGRVADTQDEQFF	TGTGCCAGCAGCCAAGGGGTAGGTAGAGTAGCGGACACCCAAGATGAGCAGTTCTTC
TRBV25-1	TRBJ2-2	NA	NA	CASMRSGELFF	TGTGCCAGCATGCGGTCCGGGGAGCTGTTTTTT
TRBV7-2	TRBJ2-3	TRBD2	NA	CASSYGTSGSAKDTQYF	TGTGCCAGCAGCTACGGGACTAGCGGGAGTGCGAAAGATACGCAGTATTTT
TRBV5-1	TRBJ1-1	NA	many	CASSYTGRETEAFF	TGCGCCAGCAGCTACACAGGGCGGGAGACTGAAGCTTTCTTT
TRBV5-1	TRBJ1-4	NA	NA	CASSPGVADEKLFF	TGCGCCAGCAGCCCCGGGGTTGCGGATGAAAAACTGTTTTTT
TRBV18	TRBJ2-7	TRBD2	NA	CASSPEGLAGAYEQYF	TGTGCCAGCTCACCCGAGGGACTAGCGGGAGCCTACGAGCAGTACTTC
TRBV9	TRBJ2-7	NA	NA	CASSVRDRSYEQYF	TGTGCCAGCAGCGTGCGAGACAGATCCTACGAGCAGTACTTC
TRBV19	TRBJ2-7	TRBD2	NA	CASGWSGTYEQYF	TGTGCCAGTGGGTGGAGCGGGACCTACGAGCAGTACTTC
TRBV14	TRBJ2-1	TRBD2	once	CASSFGTSGRSNEQFF	TGTGCCAGCAGCTTCGGGACTAGCGGGAGGTCGAATGAGCAGTTCTTC
TRBV6-1	TRBJ1-5	NA	NA	CASSVLQGTSNQPQHF	TGTGCCAGCAGTGTTCTTCAGGGAACAAGCAATCAGCCCCAGCATTTT
TRBV2	TRBJ2-1	TRBD2	NA	CASSPTSGVYNEQFF	TGTGCCAGCAGTCCTACTAGCGGGGTCTACAATGAGCAGTTCTTC
TRBV5-4	TRBJ2-5	NA	NA	CASSLPGRAETQYF	TGTGCCAGCAGCTTACCCGGGAGAGCAGAGACCCAGTACTTC
TRBV10-3	TRBJ1-4	TRBD1	NA	CAISPGQGTTNEKLFF	TGTGCCATCAGCCCGGGACAGGGTACAACTAATGAAAAACTGTTTTTT
TRBV13	TRBJ2-7	NA	NA	CASSPGRLAYEQYF	TGTGCCAGCAGCCCCGGGAGACTAGCCTACGAGCAGTACTTC
TRBV19	TRBJ2-3	NA	NA	CASSILGAGKDTQYF	TGTGCCAGTAGTATTTTAGGGGCTGGGAAAGATACGCAGTATTTT
TRBV6-1	TRBJ2-4	TRBD2	NA	CASSAQPPGLAGGAKNIQYF	TGTGCCAGCAGTGCACAACCTCCGGGACTAGCGGGGGGGGCCAAAAACATTCAGTACTTC
TRBV5-1	TRBJ2-5	NA	NA	CASTQEETQYF	TGCGCCAGCACCCAGGAAGAGACCCAGTACTTC
TRBV2	TRBJ1-5	NA	NA	CASAAVVAVSNQPQHF	TGTGCCAGCGCCGCGGTGGTAGCGGTCAGCAATCAGCCCCAGCATTTT
TRBV5-1	TRBJ2-2	NA	NA	CASSLTALDTGELFF	TGCGCCAGCAGCTTGACTGCATTAGACACCGGGGAGCTGTTTTTT
TRBV7-9	TRBJ2-2	TRBD1	NA	CASRLTGATGELFF	TGTGCCAGCAGGCTCACAGGGGCCACCGGGGAGCTGTTTTTT
TRBV25-1	TRBJ2-4	NA	NA	CASSEPGLQNIQYF	TGTGCCAGCAGTGAACCAGGACTCCAAAACATTCAGTACTTC
TRBV7-9	TRBJ2-5	TRBD2	NA	CASSLYTLMTSGRETQYF	TGTGCCAGCAGCTTATATACGCTTATGACTAGCGGTAGAGAGACCCAGTACTTC
TRBV29-1	TRBJ2-7	TRBD1	NA	CSARTGRYEQYF	TGCAGCGCCCGGACAGGGCGCTACGAGCAGTACTTC
TRBV27	TRBJ1-2	TRBD1	NA	CASTGGVGVGYTF	TGTGCCAGCACAGGGGGCGTTGGGGTTGGCTACACCTTC
TRBV18	TRBJ2-2	NA	NA	CASSPQVTASTGELFF	TGTGCCAGCTCACCCCAAGTCACGGCTAGCACCGGGGAGCTGTTTTTT
TRBV19	TRBJ1-2	NA	few	CASSIDRRAYGYTF	TGTGCCAGTAGTATAGATCGCAGGGCTTATGGCTACACCTTC
TRBV30	TRBJ2-1	NA	NA	CAWRGDSNEQFF	TGTGCCTGGAGAGGGGATTCCAATGAGCAGTTCTTC
TRBV7-9	TRBJ1-1	NA	NA	CASTRGGANTEAFF	TGTGCCAGCACCCGAGGGGGTGCGAACACTGAAGCTTTCTTT
TRBV5-1	TRBJ1-2	NA	NA	CASSLMGAANYGYTF	TGCGCCAGCAGCTTGATGGGGGCGGCTAACTATGGCTACACCTTC
TRBV5-1	TRBJ2-5	NA	once	CASSLIAAQETQYF	TGCGCCAGCAGCTTGATCGCGGCCCAAGAGACCCAGTACTTC